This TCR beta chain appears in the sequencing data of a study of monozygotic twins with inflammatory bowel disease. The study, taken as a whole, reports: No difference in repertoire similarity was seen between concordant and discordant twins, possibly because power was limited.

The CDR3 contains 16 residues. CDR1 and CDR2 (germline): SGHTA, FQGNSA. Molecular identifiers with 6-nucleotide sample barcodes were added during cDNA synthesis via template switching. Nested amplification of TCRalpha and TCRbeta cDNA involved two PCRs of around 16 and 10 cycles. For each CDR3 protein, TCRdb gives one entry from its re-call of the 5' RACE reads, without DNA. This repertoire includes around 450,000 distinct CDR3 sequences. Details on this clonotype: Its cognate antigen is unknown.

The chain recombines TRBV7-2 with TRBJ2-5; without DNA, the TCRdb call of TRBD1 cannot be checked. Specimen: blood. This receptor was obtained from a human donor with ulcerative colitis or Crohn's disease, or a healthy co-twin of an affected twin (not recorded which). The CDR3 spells CASSYARGQGGETQYF. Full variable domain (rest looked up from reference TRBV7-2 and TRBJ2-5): GAGVSQSPSNKVTEKGKDVELRCDPISGHTALYWYRQSLGQGLEFLIYFQGNSAPDKSGLPSDRFSAERTGGSVSTLTIQRTQQEDSAVYLCASSYARGQGGETQYFGPGTRLLVL.